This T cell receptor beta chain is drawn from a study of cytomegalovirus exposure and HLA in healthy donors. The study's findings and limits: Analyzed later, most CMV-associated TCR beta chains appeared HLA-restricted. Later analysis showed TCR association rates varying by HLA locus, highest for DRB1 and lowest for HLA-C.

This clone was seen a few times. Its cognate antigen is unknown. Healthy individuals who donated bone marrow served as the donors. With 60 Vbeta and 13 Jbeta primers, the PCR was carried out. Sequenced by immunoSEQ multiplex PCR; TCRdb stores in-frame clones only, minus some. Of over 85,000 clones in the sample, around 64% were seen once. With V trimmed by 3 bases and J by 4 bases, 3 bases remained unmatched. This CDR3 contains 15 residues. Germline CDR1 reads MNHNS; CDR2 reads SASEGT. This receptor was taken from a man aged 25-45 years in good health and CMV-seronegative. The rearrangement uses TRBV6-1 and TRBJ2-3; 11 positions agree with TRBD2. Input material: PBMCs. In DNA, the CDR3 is TGTGCCAGCAGTGATAGCGGGGGGGCCCCAGATACGCAGTATTTT. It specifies CASSDSGGAPDTQYF.